A selection of T cell receptor beta chains follows, all from one sample in a study of blood T cell repertoires in COVID-19. The repertoire was sequenced with immunoSEQ multiplex PCR; TCRdb's copy has only in-frame clones and lacks some. The sample consists of 200,000 to 250,000 clones, 83% of them appearing once. The sample was peripheral blood. Receptors originate from a woman aged 25 to 39 with COVID-19, enrolled during active disease. Both conserved end residues are part of each CDR3. D genes are given only for firm matches. Part of the rows lack a size; the others show once, few, many or a class for expanded clones.

j_gene	v_gene	abundance	d_gene	CDR3aa	CDR3nt
TRBJ1-6	TRBV28	-	-	CASRQESGYGSSPLHF	TGTGCCAGTCGTCAAGAGTCGGGGTACGGGAGTTCACCCCTCCACTTT
TRBJ2-7	TRBV11-1	-	TRBD2	CASSGRTSGGRYEQYF	TGTGCCAGCAGCGGGCGGACTAGCGGGGGGCGGTACGAGCAGTACTTC
TRBJ1-3	TRBV7-9	-	TRBD1	CASSLTGVDTIYF	TGTGCCAGCAGCTTGACAGGGGTGGACACCATATATTTT
TRBJ2-1	TRBV3-1/TRBV3-2	once	TRBD2	CASSHAPGLAGAPRHEQFF	TGTGCCAGCAGCCACGCACCGGGACTAGCGGGAGCCCCGAGACATGAGCAGTTCTTC
TRBJ2-5	TRBV27	-	-	CASSYWGGETQYF	TGTGCCAGCAGTTACTGGGGCGGTGAGACCCAGTACTTC
TRBJ1-4	TRBV5-1	-	TRBD1	CASSLEGAPNNEKLFF	TGCGCCAGCAGCTTGGAGGGGGCGCCGAATAATGAAAAACTGTTTTTT
TRBJ1-2	TRBV6-5	-	-	CASSLGSGGYTF	TGTGCCAGCAGTCTGGGCAGTGGTGGCTACACCTTC
TRBJ1-1	TRBV12-3/TRBV12-4	-	-	CASRVTGVGEAFF	TGTGCCAGCAGGGTGACAGGAGTGGGTGAAGCTTTCTTT
TRBJ1-1	TRBV27	few	-	CASRFQGITEAFF	TGTGCCAGCAGGTTTCAGGGGATCACTGAAGCTTTCTTT
TRBJ2-2	TRBV6-2/TRBV6-3	-	TRBD1	CASSTPGTGETGELFF	TGTGCCAGCAGTACCCCCGGGACAGGGGAGACCGGGGAGCTGTTTTTT
TRBJ2-1	TRBV2	-	-	CASSQRVGLGANNEQFF	TGTGCCAGCAGCCAACGCGTTGGCCTTGGGGCTAACAATGAGCAGTTCTTC
TRBJ2-7	TRBV27	few	-	CASSLNRVDEQYF	TGTGCCAGCAGTTTAAACAGGGTGGACGAGCAGTACTTC
TRBJ2-5	TRBV6-6	-	TRBD2	CASSGPSGRAGETQYF	TGTGCCAGCAGCGGACCTAGCGGGAGGGCCGGGGAGACCCAGTACTTC
TRBJ1-4	TRBV5-4	few	-	CASSRQQNEKLFF	TGTGCCAGCAGTCGACAGCAGAATGAAAAACTGTTTTTT
TRBJ2-5	TRBV2	-	TRBD1	CASRTGTLKETQYF	TGTGCCAGCCGGACAGGGACCCTGAAAGAGACCCAGTACTTC
TRBJ2-1	TRBV6-2/TRBV6-3	-	TRBD2	CASSPGTSGREYNEQFF	TGTGCCAGCAGTCCGGGGACTAGCGGGAGGGAGTACAATGAGCAGTTCTTC
TRBJ2-3	TRBV9	-	TRBD2	CASSVAASGGLSTDTQYF	TGTGCCAGCAGCGTAGCGGCTAGCGGGGGGCTTAGCACAGATACGCAGTATTTT
TRBJ1-2	TRBV10-3	-	-	CAISVAEESYGYTF	TGTGCCATCAGTGTCGCAGAAGAAAGCTATGGCTACACCTTC
TRBJ1-6	TRBV11-3	-	-	CASSLSSYNSPLHF	TGTGCCAGCAGCTTGAGCTCCTATAATTCACCCCTCCACTTT
TRBJ2-1	TRBV19	-	-	CASSIDGSNEQFF	TGTGCCAGTAGTATAGACGGGTCCAATGAGCAGTTCTTC
TRBJ2-5	TRBV7-9	-	-	CASSLVSGGTYQETQYF	TGTGCCAGCAGCTTAGTTTCGGGCGGGACGTACCAAGAGACCCAGTACTTC
TRBJ1-1	TRBV5-4	-	-	CASSPPGGMGNTEAFF	TGTGCCAGCAGCCCGCCGGGGGGGATGGGGAACACTGAAGCTTTCTTT
TRBJ2-7	TRBV18	-	-	CASSPRHYEQYF	TGTGCCAGCTCACCACGGCACTACGAGCAGTACTTC
TRBJ2-3	TRBV29-1	few	-	CSVEGGLGADTQYF	TGCAGCGTTGAAGGGGGGCTGGGGGCAGATACGCAGTATTTT
TRBJ2-1	TRBV5-5	-	-	CASSLSLNEQFF	TGTGCCAGCAGCTTGAGCCTCAATGAGCAGTTCTTC
TRBJ1-3	TRBV2	-	TRBD1	CASGEQGRLNGNTIYF	TGTGCCAGCGGGGAACAGGGGCGTCTAAACGGAAACACCATATATTTT
TRBJ2-5	TRBV30	few	-	CAWSGGPETQYF	TGTGCCTGGAGTGGGGGGCCAGAGACCCAGTACTTC
TRBJ2-3	TRBV6-2/TRBV6-3	few	-	CASSFTGSTDTQYF	TGTGCCAGCAGTTTTACAGGGTCCACAGATACGCAGTATTTT
TRBJ1-2	TRBV4-3	few	-	CASSQDPGIGYGYTF	TGCGCCAGCAGCCAAGACCCAGGGATAGGCTATGGCTACACCTTC
TRBJ2-2	TRBV5-1	-	-	CASSLGRNTGELFF	TGCGCCAGCAGCTTGGGCAGGAACACCGGGGAGCTGTTTTTT
TRBJ2-1	TRBV5-5	-	TRBD1	CASSLRDSSYNEQFF	TGTGCCAGCAGCCTCCGGGACAGCTCCTACAATGAGCAGTTCTTC
TRBJ1-1	TRBV5-4	-	-	CASSLDHTVNTEAFF	TGTGCCAGCAGCTTGGATCACACCGTGAACACTGAAGCTTTCTTT
TRBJ1-1	TRBV4-1	-	-	CASSRRPDTEAFF	TGCGCCAGCAGCCGGCGGCCGGACACTGAAGCTTTCTTT
TRBJ1-2	TRBV5-1	few	-	CASSLAGDGYTF	TGCGCCAGCAGCTTGGCCGGGGATGGCTACACCTTC
TRBJ2-5	TRBV30	-	TRBD2	CAWSMLAGGPNRETQYF	TGTGCCTGGAGCATGCTAGCGGGGGGGCCTAACCGGGAGACCCAGTACTTC
TRBJ1-1	TRBV6-5	few	-	CASRKTANTEAFF	TGTGCCAGCAGAAAGACAGCGAACACTGAAGCTTTCTTT
TRBJ2-5	TRBV7-2	-	-	CASSLKTGLAETQYF	TGTGCCAGCAGCTTGAAAACCGGGCTAGCAGAGACCCAGTACTTC
TRBJ2-7	TRBV19	few	-	CASRAQGGEQYF	TGTGCCAGTAGGGCGCAGGGCGGCGAGCAGTACTTC
TRBJ1-5	TRBV7-2	-	-	CASSTSSGNNQPQHF	TGTGCCAGCAGCACTTCCAGCGGCAACAATCAGCCCCAGCATTTT
TRBJ2-7	TRBV20-1	-	TRBD2	CSASISGNSYEQYF	TGCAGTGCTAGTATTAGCGGGAACTCCTACGAGCAGTACTTC
TRBJ1-4	TRBV27	few	TRBD1	CASSLDRGYEKLFF	TGTGCCAGCAGTTTAGACAGGGGGTACGAAAAACTGTTTTTT
TRBJ1-2	TRBV28	-	TRBD1	CASSADRVVYGYTF	TGTGCCAGCAGTGCGGACAGGGTGGTCTATGGCTACACCTTC
TRBJ2-7	TRBV28	-	-	CASRGYGGSSYEQYF	TGTGCCAGCAGAGGGTACGGGGGTAGCTCCTACGAGCAGTACTTC
TRBJ1-1	TRBV27	once	-	CASSLLGDAEAFF	TGTGCCAGCAGTTTATTAGGGGATGCGGAAGCTTTCTTT
TRBJ1-1	TRBV19	-	-	CASSMSWGGRAATEAFF	TGTGCCAGTAGTATGAGTTGGGGGGGCCGTGCGGCGACTGAAGCTTTCTTT
TRBJ2-7	TRBV19	-	-	CASSMTGSLYEQYF	TGTGCCAGTAGTATGACAGGTTCGCTCTACGAGCAGTACTTC